One and the same sample provided the 20 T cell receptor beta chains below, sequenced in a study of response to subunit inactivated influenza vaccine. TCRdb analysed the RT-PCR reads with MiXCR anew, one entry per CDR3 protein. The data show about 830,000 distinct CDR3 sequences, approximately 17% seen once. This specimen was PBMCs from blood, taken 4 to 6 days after vaccination. The receptors derive from a man in his forties or fifties who received an inactivated influenza vaccine.

The rearrangement links TRBV5-4 to TRBJ2-3, with 7 nucleotides matching TRBD2. This CDR3 is 14 amino acids long. CDR1 is SGHNT, CDR2 YYREEE, per germline (reference sequence). With 4 bases clipped from V and 2 bases from J, the junction kept 4 bases outside the gene matches. This CDR3 is CASSMTSPTDTQYF. CDR3 DNA sequence: TGTGCCAGCAGCATGACTAGCCCCACAGATACGCAGTATTTT. Based on the CDR3 plus reference TRBV5-4 and TRBJ2-3, the full variable domain is ETGVTQSPTHLIKTRGQQVTLRCSSQSGHNTVSWYQQALGQGPQFIFQYYREEENGRGNFPPRFSGLQFPNYSSELNVNALELDDSALYLCASSMTSPTDTQYFGPGTRLTVL.

The chain has TRBV7-9 and TRBJ2-7, with TRBD1 identical over 7 bases. In germline, CDR1 is SEHNR, CDR2 FQNEAQ (reference sequence). The ends lost 5 bases at V and 2 bases at J; junction bases unmatched: 12. This CDR3 comprises 16 residues. CDR3: CASSPRRDRSTYEQYF. Here the CDR3 DNA reads TGTGCCAGCAGCCCTCGCCGGGACAGATCCACCTACGAGCAGTACTTC.

DNA of the CDR3: TGCAGTGCCAATCAGGGGTCGGTGGGGTACGAGCAGTACTTC. Amino acids: CSANQGSVGYEQYF. The gene calls are TRBV20-1 and TRBJ2-7; a possible D gene is TRBD1 (6 bases). Trimming left V 6 bases short and J 4 bases short, with 19 bases between. This CDR3 spans 14 amino acids. The germline gives CDR1 DFQATT, CDR2 SNEGSKA (reference sequence).

This sequence joins TRBV10-3 and TRBJ2-1; 9 bases fit TRBD2. Trimming cost V 6 bases and J 6 bases; bases outside gene matches: 9. Germline V gives CDR1 ENHRY, CDR2 SYGVKD. There are 15 residues in the CDR3. This chain's CDR3 is CAIRGVAGVSNEQFF. The CDR3 DNA follows: TGTGCCATCAGGGGTGTAGCGGGAGTTTCCAATGAGCAGTTCTTC.

This chain joins TRBV20-1 and TRBJ2-5, with D perhaps TRBD1 (6 bases). The CDR3 has 14 amino acids. Germline V gene sequence: CDR1 DFQATT, CDR2 SNEGSKA (reference sequence). Trimming cost V 6 bases and J 7 bases, with 21 bases left between them. CDR3 nucleotide sequence: TGCAGTGCCACAGGGTCCCTATCTGTTGGGACCCAGTACTTC. Translation gives CSATGSLSVGTQYF.

This chain connects TRBV12-3 or TRBV12-4 to TRBJ2-1, with D maybe TRBD2 (6 bases). This CDR3 region has 15 residues. The V gene lost 2 bases and the J gene lost 0 bases, with 8 bases spanning the gap. In DNA form, the CDR3 reads TGTGCCAGCAGTTTAATAGCGGACTCCTACAATGAGCAGTTCTTC. This codes for CASSLIADSYNEQFF.

V usage is TRBV5-1 and J usage is TRBJ2-1, with 10 bases identical to TRBD2. Germline V lookup: CDR1 SGHRS, CDR2 YFSETQ. The V gene end was trimmed by 7 bases and the J gene end by 7 bases; junction bases not matched to a gene: 11. This CDR3 region has 15 residues. The CDR3 nucleotides are TGCGCCAGCGGGCCCCTGGCTAGCGGGAGAAATGAGCAGTTCTTC. Amino acid sequence: CASGPLASGRNEQFF.

The chain recombines TRBV6-1 with TRBJ2-2; perhaps TRBD1 as D (5 bases). The CDR3 is 14 residues long. V was trimmed by 6 bases and J by 4 bases, leaving 12 bases between them. The germline V gene has CDR1 MNHNS and CDR2 SASEGT. CDR3 DNA: TGTGCCAGCAGCACCGGACAATTCACCGGGGAGCTGTTTTTT. This sequence encodes CASSTGQFTGELFF.

V and J are TRBV6-1 and TRBJ1-5; 10 nucleotides align to TRBD1. The CDR3 contains 15 residues. The V gene's germline CDR1 is MNHNS and CDR2 SASEGT. With V trimmed by 8 bases and J by 2 bases, 6 bases remained unmatched. CDR3 nucleotides: TGTGCCAGCCAGCCCGGACAGGGGGGCAATCAGCCCCAGCATTTT. The encoded protein is CASQPGQGGNQPQHF.

This clonotype has at least ten counts. The rearrangement uses TRBV20-1 and TRBJ1-1; the D is unclear. This CDR3 is built from 16 residues. Trimming stripped 6 bases from V and 1 base from J, with 21 bases between. Germline CDR1 is DFQATT and CDR2 is SNEGSKA (reference sequence). The CDR3 spells CSARLTGPSENTEAFF. In nucleotides, the CDR3 is TGCAGTGCCCGCCTAACCGGGCCTTCCGAGAACACTGAAGCTTTCTTT.

This chain connects TRBV2 to TRBJ2-3; D might be TRBD1 (5 bases). The CDR3 has 15 residues. Germline CDR1 and CDR2: SNHLY and FYNNEI. V dropped 8 bases and J dropped 0 bases, with 15 bases sitting between them. The CDR3 loop reads CASVRQITSTDTQYF. In DNA form, the CDR3 reads TGTGCCAGCGTCCGACAGATAACTAGCACAGATACGCAGTATTTT. Full variable domain (remainder filled in from reference TRBV2 and TRBJ2-3): EPEVTQTPSHQVTQMGQEVILRCVPISNHLYFYWYRQILGQKVEFLVSFYNNEISEKSEIFDDQFSVERPDGSNFTLKIRSTKLEDSAMYFCASVRQITSTDTQYFGPGTRLTVL.

Written as DNA, the CDR3 is TGTGCCAGCAGCGACAGCTTTAGCAATCAGCCCCAGCATTTT. Its translation is CASSDSFSNQPQHF. This chain uses TRBV12-3 or TRBV12-4 with TRBJ1-5, with D possibly being TRBD1 (5 bases). This CDR3 is 14 amino acids long. V was clipped by 6 bases and J by 0 bases, with 9 bases between them.

This rearrangement joins TRBV20-1 to TRBJ1-5; a possible D gene is TRBD1 (6 bases). Germline loops: CDR1 DFQATT, CDR2 SNEGSKA (reference sequence). The length of the CDR3 is 15 residues. Trimming stripped 0 bases from V and 3 bases from J, with 12 bases between. The CDR3 sequence: CSARDPRGPNQPQHF. As DNA, the CDR3 is TGCAGTGCTAGAGATCCCAGGGGCCCCAATCAGCCCCAGCATTTT.

This clonotype was found many times. V and J are TRBV5-6 and TRBJ2-5; TRBD1 might be the D (5 bases). CDR1 is SGHDT, CDR2 YYEEEE, per germline. This CDR3 is 14 amino acids long. Trimming pared 0 bases from V and 4 bases from J, leaving 10 bases between. The CDR3 loop is CASSLAQGPETQYF. CDR3 nucleotides: TGTGCCAGCAGCTTGGCCCAGGGCCCAGAGACCCAGTACTTC.

The CDR3 bases are TGTGCCAGCATGGAAGCTTTCTTT. As protein: CASMEAFF. The chain has TRBV12-3 or TRBV12-4 and TRBJ1-1; unclear D gene. This CDR3 is 8 amino acids long. V dropped 7 bases and J dropped 8 bases, with 2 bases sitting between them.

As regards this clonotype: An end of the junction differs from the germline gene, which may be a read error. The V gene is TRBV5-5, the J gene TRBJ2-4; D may correspond to TRBD1 or TRBD2 (6 bases each). Germline CDR1 and CDR2: SGHKS and YYEKEE (reference sequence). The CDR3 runs to 17 residues. The CDR3 region is CAISLGGFCLAKNIQYF. CDR3 bases: TGTGCCATCAGCTTGGGGGGCTTCTGCCTAGCCAAAAACATTCAGTACTTC.

The chain combines TRBV5-1 with TRBJ1-1; perhaps TRBD1 as D (5 bases). Germline V gene sequence: CDR1 SGHRS, CDR2 YFSETQ. CDR3 size: 14 residues. V was pared by 4 bases and J by 1 base, with 11 bases between. The CDR3 sequence: CASSRNQGNTEAFF. The CDR3 DNA sequence: TGCGCCAGCAGCCGGAACCAGGGGAACACTGAAGCTTTCTTT.

This chain uses TRBV11-2 with TRBJ2-7; perhaps TRBD1 as D (5 bases). Between the trimmed V and J ends, which lost 4 bases and 2 bases, there was a span of 12 bases. Germline CDR1 is SGHAT and CDR2 is FQNNGV. The CDR3 loop spans 14 amino acids. Written as DNA, the CDR3 is TGTGCCAGCAGCTCTACAGGTAGGGCCTACGAGCAGTACTTC. Translation: CASSSTGRAYEQYF.

This clonotype was seen more than once but under ten times. The V and J genes are TRBV20-1 and TRBJ2-5, with 10 bases that match TRBD1. V dropped 5 bases and J dropped 5; count of bases not matched to a gene: 8. Germline V gives CDR1 DFQATT, CDR2 SNEGSKA (reference sequence). CDR3 size: 14 residues. DNA for the CDR3: TGCAGTGCTCAGTCGGGACAGGGGTCGGAGACCCAGTACTTC. Its translation: CSAQSGQGSETQYF.

In its sample, this clonotype was seen a few times. As DNA, the CDR3 is TGCGCCAGCAGCCTATCAGCGGGGGGCCACAATGAGCAGTTCTTC. This sequence encodes CASSLSAGGHNEQFF. The chain uses TRBV4-1 and TRBJ2-1; the match to TRBD2 covers 9 bases. The ends lost 4 bases at V and 5 bases at J; junction bases unmatched: 6. Germline V gene sequence: CDR1 MGHRA, CDR2 YSYEKL. The CDR3 has 15 residues.